Below are 15 T cell receptor beta chains sequenced from a single sample in a study of human T cells and chemical hapten exposure. Via MiXCR, TCRdb re-called the RACE reads, giving one row per CDR3 protein. The sample carries 35,000 to 50,000 distinct CDR3 sequences, 8.5% to 10% recorded once. Time point here: patch test 2, 6 weeks after DPC sensitization. Documented treatment: therapeutic diphenylcyclopropenone sensitization with weekly scalp DPC. Total RNA was isolated from whole blood that had not been fractionated. The sample here was whole blood, taken in connection with sensitization to the hapten diphenylcyclopropenone (DPC). The receptors originated from a woman younger than 45 with alopecia areata. Some clones in this sample may be carry-over from other donors' samples.

In its sample, this clonotype was seen many times. The gene calls are TRBV29-1 and TRBJ2-3; the match to TRBD2 covers 8 bases. V dropped 3 bases and J dropped 6; count of bases not matched to a gene: 8. CDR3 length equals 14 residues. Germline CDR1 is SQVTM and CDR2 is ANQGSEA. Here the CDR3 DNA reads TGCAGCGTTGATGTAGCGGGGTACTCCGATACGCAGTATTTT. Protein product: CSVDVAGYSDTQYF.

The chain joins TRBV6-6 to TRBJ1-3; D unclear. The CDR3 is made up of 15 amino acids. In germline, CDR1 is MNHNY, CDR2 SVGAGI (reference sequence). V gave up 6 bases and J gave up 0 bases, with 12 bases separating them. DNA of the CDR3: TGTGCCAGCAGCCCTGGGGTAAACTCTGGAAACACCATATATTTT. Its protein is CASSPGVNSGNTIYF.

In its sample, this clonotype was seen many times. The genes are TRBV12-3 or TRBV12-4 and TRBJ1-2; 7 nucleotides match TRBD1. The junction had 11 bases not matched to a gene; V was cut back by 6 bases and J by 1 base. CDR3 length equals 16 residues. CDR3 bases: TGTGCCAGCAGCCAGCCCTCAGGGGGAAATAACTATGGCTACACCTTC. Translating it yields CASSQPSGGNNYGYTF.

This clonotype was recorded at least ten times. The J gene is TRBJ1-4, the V gene TRBV5-1; D unresolved. Germline CDR1 reads SGHRS; CDR2 reads YFSETQ. Trimming took 1 base from V and 0 from J, leaving 10 bases between them. The CDR3 extends over 16 amino acids. CDR3 DNA: TGCGCCAGCAGCTTGCCCTCGGGAGCAACTAATGAAAAACTGTTTTTT. This translates into CASSLPSGATNEKLFF.

This clonotype turned up a few times. The chain joins TRBV5-4 to TRBJ1-2, with 7 bases lining up with TRBD1. V lost 5 bases and J lost 4; bases outside the gene matches: 8. There are 14 residues in the CDR3. Germline lookup yields CDR1 SGHNT and CDR2 YYREEE (reference sequence). The CDR3: CASSRDSEIYGYTF. The CDR3 coding sequence is TGTGCCAGCAGTCGGGACAGTGAAATCTATGGCTACACCTTC.

The sample holds a few counts of this clonotype. The V and J genes are TRBV20-1 and TRBJ2-5; TRBD2 matches at 7 bases. Trimming removed 2 bases from V and 1 base from J; junction bases left unmatched: 7. CDR3 length: 15 residues. Germline V lookup: CDR1 DFQATT, CDR2 SNEGSKA (reference sequence). The CDR3 DNA sequence: TGCAGTGCTAGATCCCGGGACTACCGCCAAGAGACCCAGTACTTC. Encoded protein: CSARSRDYRQETQYF.

In this sample, this clonotype turned up a few times. J is TRBJ2-5 and V is TRBV11-2, with D possibly called TRBD1 or TRBD2 (6 bases each). The CDR3 sequence is 14 residues long. V was pared by 2 bases and J by 3 bases, with 10 bases between. Germline V gene data show CDR1 as SGHAT and CDR2 as FQNNGV. The CDR3 DNA follows: TGTGCCAGCAGCTTAACGGGGGCCGAAGAGACCCAGTACTTC. Translating gives CASSLTGAEETQYF.

This clonotype was found a few times. The gene calls are TRBV6-5 and TRBJ1-6; the D gene is possibly TRBD1 (5 bases). The germline CDR1 and CDR2 sequences are MNHEY and SVGAGI. This CDR3 contains 19 residues. Trimming removed 2 bases from V and 0 bases from J, with 17 bases in between. CDR3 region: CASSYTGTYRSSYNSPLHF. The CDR3 nucleotides are TGTGCCAGCAGTTACACAGGAACATACAGGAGCTCCTATAATTCACCCCTCCACTTT.

This clonotype was observed many times. The chain links TRBV7-3 to TRBJ1-6; possibly TRBD1 for D (5 bases). Looked up from germline, CDR1 is SGHTA and CDR2 is FQGTGA. The V end lost 1 base, the J end lost 7 bases, and 8 bases lay between the germline ends. The CDR3 spans 14 residues. CDR3: CASSLNRKNSPLHF. The CDR3 DNA reads as TGTGCCAGCAGCTTAAACAGGAAGAATTCACCCCTCCACTTT.

The rearrangement joins TRBV5-4 to TRBJ2-3, with 15 bases lining up with TRBD2. This CDR3 region has 17 residues. Germline V gene sequence: CDR1 SGHNT, CDR2 YYREEE (reference sequence). Losses at the gene ends were 0 bases for V and 5 bases for J; bases not matched to a gene: 4. CDR3 sequence reads: CASSLGTSGGAGDTQYF. In DNA form, the CDR3 reads TGTGCCAGCAGCTTGGGGACTAGCGGGGGGGCAGGAGATACGCAGTATTTT.

The table lists this clonotype with many counts. The chain links TRBV19 to TRBJ1-5; tentative D call: TRBD1 (6 bases). Germline loops: CDR1 LNHDA, CDR2 SQIVND (reference sequence). The CDR3 is made up of 16 amino acids. The germline V and J ends were trimmed by 7 bases and 0 bases, with 16 bases remaining between them. CDR3 nucleotides: TGTGCCAGTAAAGACTTTCAGGGGTATAGCAATCAGCCCCAGCATTTT. Protein sequence: CASKDFQGYSNQPQHF.

The CDR3, as DNA: TGTGCCAGCAGTTTGGTAGACAGGGAAATTAACGAGCAGTACTTC. Translation: CASSLVDREINEQYF. V gene TRBV28 combines with J gene TRBJ2-7, with 7 positions matching TRBD1. Germline trimming cut 3 bases from V and 5 bases from J; bases unmatched to any gene: 10. The CDR3 is 15 residues long. Germline CDR1 is MDHEN and CDR2 is SYDVKM.

This clonotype was observed many times. J is TRBJ2-7 and V is TRBV6-2 or TRBV6-3; D remains ambiguous. The CDR3 spans 13 residues. The V gene lost 0 bases and the J gene lost 0 bases, with 3 bases spanning the gap. Germline assignment: CDR1 MNHEY and CDR2 SVGEGT. CDR3 nucleotide sequence: TGTGCCAGCAGTTACTCTCTCTCCTACGAGCAGTACTTC. This gives the protein CASSYSLSYEQYF.

This chain joins TRBV6-2 or TRBV6-3 and TRBJ1-2; D is ambiguous. Germline V gene lookup returns CDR1 MNHEY and CDR2 SVGEGT. CDR3 length: 14 amino acids. V lost 6 bases, J lost 4 bases, and 15 bases lay in between. The CDR3 is CASRSHGGGYGYTF. CDR3 nucleotide sequence: TGTGCCAGCAGAAGCCATGGAGGAGGCTATGGCTACACCTTC.

With respect to this clonotype: Germline and junction disagree at one end, which may indicate a read error. The chain is built from TRBV7-3 and TRBJ2-3, with D uncertain. CDR1 is SGHTA, CDR2 FQGTGA, per germline. CDR3 size: 14 residues. This CDR3 is CVSSLTDSTDTQYF. CDR3 bases: TGTGTCAGCAGCTTAACCGACAGCACAGATACGCAGTATTTT.